The rows below give T cell receptor beta chains drawn from one sample of a study of molecular identifiers for immune sequencing clone quantification. TCRdb re-derived calls from the PCR reads in MiXCR, one entry per CDR3 protein. The sample yields about 500,000 distinct CDR3 sequences, 20% to 25% seen once. What was sequenced was naive CD8+ T cells from blood, with Jurkat cell RNA spiked in. These receptors originate from a human donor in good health. Some libraries in this study had Jurkat cell RNA spiked in. The CDR3 runs from the conserved cysteine through the conserved F or W. Each record gives: clone size, D gene, J gene, V gene, CDR3 DNA, CDR3 protein. The D gene is left open where the match is weak. Expanded clones are given a class, and other clones once, few, many or no size at all.

abundance: .; d_gene: .; j_gene: TRBJ1-1; v_gene: TRBV6-5; CDR3nt: TGTGCCAGCAGTTACGGGACTAATTTTGAAGCTTTCTTT; CDR3aa: CASSYGTNFEAFF
abundance: many; d_gene: .; j_gene: TRBJ2-3; v_gene: TRBV7-9; CDR3nt: TGTGCCAGCAGCTACGAGGAGGGGGAGCTATCGGGAGATACGCAGTATTTT; CDR3aa: CASSYEEGELSGDTQYF
abundance: .; d_gene: .; j_gene: TRBJ2-1; v_gene: TRBV19; CDR3nt: TGTGCCAGTAGTATCACCCTAGCATCAGGTAATGAGCAGTTCTTC; CDR3aa: CASSITLASGNEQFF
abundance: .; d_gene: .; j_gene: TRBJ2-1; v_gene: TRBV20-1; CDR3nt: TGCAGTGCTAGAGATCGACAAGGGCTAGGGGTCAATGAGCAGTTCTTC; CDR3aa: CSARDRQGLGVNEQFF
abundance: many; d_gene: TRBD1; j_gene: TRBJ2-3; v_gene: TRBV12-3/TRBV12-4; CDR3nt: TGTGCCAGCGCTGGGACAGTCAACACAGATACGCAGTATTTT; CDR3aa: CASAGTVNTDTQYF
abundance: .; d_gene: TRBD1; j_gene: TRBJ2-7; v_gene: TRBV4-3; CDR3nt: TGCGCCAGCAGCCAAGCCCTGCCGGGACAGCCTTACGAGCAGTACTTC; CDR3aa: CASSQALPGQPYEQYF
abundance: few; d_gene: .; j_gene: TRBJ1-1; v_gene: TRBV4-1; CDR3nt: TGCGCCAGCAGCCAAGATCCAGGGTGGACTGAAGCTTTCTTT; CDR3aa: CASSQDPGWTEAFF
abundance: few; d_gene: .; j_gene: TRBJ1-1; v_gene: TRBV25-1; CDR3nt: TGTGCCAGCAGCTACAGGGTTAGCACTGAAGCTTTCTTT; CDR3aa: CASSYRVSTEAFF
abundance: many; d_gene: .; j_gene: TRBJ2-3; v_gene: TRBV7-2; CDR3nt: TGTGCCAGCAGCTTAGGAGTAAGAAGAGATACGCAGTATTTT; CDR3aa: CASSLGVRRDTQYF
abundance: .; d_gene: TRBD1; j_gene: TRBJ2-7; v_gene: TRBV4-3; CDR3nt: TGCGCCAGCAGGCCTGAGACAGGGGGAAGGTACGAGCAGTACTTC; CDR3aa: CASRPETGGRYEQYF
abundance: many; d_gene: .; j_gene: TRBJ1-1; v_gene: TRBV4-1; CDR3nt: TGCGCCAGCAGCCAAGAATTGCGGGTCGGCACTGAAGCTTTCTTT; CDR3aa: CASSQELRVGTEAFF
abundance: once; d_gene: .; j_gene: TRBJ1-6; v_gene: TRBV27; CDR3nt: TGTGCCAGCAGGGGCAAATATAATTCACCCCTCCACTTT; CDR3aa: CASRGKYNSPLHF
abundance: many; d_gene: .; j_gene: TRBJ1-1; v_gene: TRBV5-1; CDR3nt: TGCGCCAGCAGCTTGGACCCGAACACTGAAGCTTTCTTT; CDR3aa: CASSLDPNTEAFF
abundance: .; d_gene: .; j_gene: TRBJ2-1; v_gene: TRBV21-1; CDR3nt: TGTGCCAGCAGCAAAGAGGTCGCTAGCGGGGTCTATGAGCAGTTCTTC; CDR3aa: CASSKEVASGVYEQFF
abundance: few; d_gene: .; j_gene: TRBJ1-1; v_gene: TRBV28; CDR3nt: TGTGCCAGCAGTTTGAGACGACGGGCCTACGGCACTAGAATTATTGGAGCTTTCTTT; CDR3aa: CASSLRRRAYGTRIIGAFF
abundance: once; d_gene: .; j_gene: TRBJ1-4; v_gene: TRBV27; CDR3nt: TGTGCCAGCAGTCCCGGGACGGATAATGAAAAACTGTTTTTT; CDR3aa: CASSPGTDNEKLFF
abundance: once; d_gene: .; j_gene: TRBJ2-1; v_gene: TRBV28; CDR3nt: TGTGCCAGCAGTTTTAACCTAGTCGTCAATGAGCAGTTCTTC; CDR3aa: CASSFNLVVNEQFF
abundance: .; d_gene: .; j_gene: TRBJ1-4; v_gene: TRBV19; CDR3nt: TGTGCCAGTAGTATATCAAGTCGGAGTAATGAAAAACTGTTTTTT; CDR3aa: CASSISSRSNEKLFF
abundance: many; d_gene: .; j_gene: TRBJ1-5; v_gene: TRBV12-3/TRBV12-4; CDR3nt: TGTGCCAGCAGTCCCTACGACGGAGGGGGAGGCAATCAGCCCCAGCATTTT; CDR3aa: CASSPYDGGGGNQPQHF
abundance: many; d_gene: .; j_gene: TRBJ2-5; v_gene: TRBV20-1; CDR3nt: TGCAGTGCAAACCGCCTCAGGGGGGTTTTCCAAGAGACCCAGTACTTC; CDR3aa: CSANRLRGVFQETQYF
abundance: few; d_gene: .; j_gene: TRBJ1-2; v_gene: TRBV6-2/TRBV6-3; CDR3nt: TGTGCCAGCAGTTACCCCGGACGGACCGATGGCTACACCTTC; CDR3aa: CASSYPGRTDGYTF
abundance: few; d_gene: .; j_gene: TRBJ2-7; v_gene: TRBV12-3/TRBV12-4; CDR3nt: TGTGCCAGCAGTTTGGTGGACCGCCCGGTTGAGCAGTACTTC; CDR3aa: CASSLVDRPVEQYF
abundance: few; d_gene: TRBD2; j_gene: TRBJ2-1; v_gene: TRBV4-3; CDR3nt: TGCGCCAGCAGCCAAGAGGCTAGCGGGGGGCCGAGCTCCTACAATGAGCAGTTCTTC; CDR3aa: CASSQEASGGPSSYNEQFF
abundance: .; d_gene: .; j_gene: TRBJ1-5; v_gene: TRBV4-3; CDR3nt: TGCGCCAGCAGCCAAGATTCGGCGAATAGCAATCAGCCCCAGCATTTT; CDR3aa: CASSQDSANSNQPQHF
abundance: many; d_gene: TRBD1; j_gene: TRBJ2-7; v_gene: TRBV4-3; CDR3nt: TGCGCCAGCAGCCAAGGGACAGGGTTGTACGAGCAGTACTTC; CDR3aa: CASSQGTGLYEQYF
abundance: few; d_gene: .; j_gene: TRBJ2-1; v_gene: TRBV15; CDR3nt: TGTGCCACCAGCAGAGATAGGAGCGAGCAGTTCTTC; CDR3aa: CATSRDRSEQFF
abundance: many; d_gene: TRBD2; j_gene: TRBJ2-5; v_gene: TRBV6-5; CDR3nt: TGTGCCAGCAGTGCTACAACTAGCGGCCAAGAGACCCAGTACTTC; CDR3aa: CASSATTSGQETQYF
abundance: many; d_gene: TRBD2; j_gene: TRBJ2-3; v_gene: TRBV25-1; CDR3nt: TGTGCCAGCAGCGGGGGGGAAGCAGATACGCAGTATTTT; CDR3aa: CASSGGEADTQYF
abundance: many; d_gene: .; j_gene: TRBJ1-2; v_gene: TRBV29-1; CDR3nt: TGCAGCGTTGAGGGGCAGACCTATGGCTACACCTTC; CDR3aa: CSVEGQTYGYTF
abundance: few; d_gene: .; j_gene: TRBJ2-2; v_gene: TRBV19; CDR3nt: TGTGCCAGTAGTCCCCGCGGAGACGGGGAGCTGTTTTTT; CDR3aa: CASSPRGDGELFF
abundance: .; d_gene: .; j_gene: TRBJ1-3; v_gene: TRBV9; CDR3nt: TGTGCCAGCAGCGCCCACACTGACTCTGGAAACACCATATATTTT; CDR3aa: CASSAHTDSGNTIYF
abundance: few; d_gene: TRBD2; j_gene: TRBJ2-2; v_gene: TRBV28; CDR3nt: TGTGCCAGCAGTTATAGCGGGAGACCAACCGGGGAGCTGTTTTTT; CDR3aa: CASSYSGRPTGELFF
abundance: .; d_gene: TRBD1; j_gene: TRBJ1-1; v_gene: TRBV29-1; CDR3nt: TGCAGCGTCGAAACTCGACAGGGAATGGCTGAAGCTTTCTTT; CDR3aa: CSVETRQGMAEAFF
abundance: few; d_gene: .; j_gene: TRBJ2-3; v_gene: TRBV2; CDR3nt: TGTGCCAGCAGTCCCCCCGTCGGGGGGCTGGGTGATACGCAGTATTTT; CDR3aa: CASSPPVGGLGDTQYF
abundance: few; d_gene: .; j_gene: TRBJ1-6; v_gene: TRBV6-6; CDR3nt: TGTGCCAGCAGAGCTAAGCTTTCAAGCTCCTATAATTCACCCCTCCACTTT; CDR3aa: CASRAKLSSSYNSPLHF
abundance: .; d_gene: .; j_gene: TRBJ2-1; v_gene: TRBV5-1; CDR3nt: TGCGCCAGCAGCTTCGGGGATAGCTCCTACAATGAGCAGTTCTTC; CDR3aa: CASSFGDSSYNEQFF
abundance: few; d_gene: TRBD1; j_gene: TRBJ2-7; v_gene: TRBV5-1; CDR3nt: TGCGCCAGCAGCGCGACAGGGTTCCTACAGGACGCCGAGCAGTACTTC; CDR3aa: CASSATGFLQDAEQYF
abundance: few; d_gene: TRBD1; j_gene: TRBJ2-7; v_gene: TRBV20-1; CDR3nt: TGCAGTGCTTCCGCGGGACAGGGGGCCTACGAGCAGTACTTC; CDR3aa: CSASAGQGAYEQYF
abundance: many; d_gene: .; j_gene: TRBJ2-2; v_gene: TRBV7-9; CDR3nt: TGTGCCAGCAGCGGGCCTGAGCAGAACACCGGGGAGCTGTTTTTT; CDR3aa: CASSGPEQNTGELFF
abundance: few; d_gene: TRBD2; j_gene: TRBJ2-5; v_gene: TRBV29-1; CDR3nt: TGCAGCTCCTTGGGACTAGCGGGAGGGCCGGGAGAGACCCAGTACTTC; CDR3aa: CSSLGLAGGPGETQYF
abundance: many; d_gene: .; j_gene: TRBJ1-1; v_gene: TRBV14; CDR3nt: TGTGCCAGCAGCCAAGATCCAAGGGGATATGGGACTGAAGCTTTCTTT; CDR3aa: CASSQDPRGYGTEAFF
abundance: few; d_gene: .; j_gene: TRBJ2-5; v_gene: TRBV25-1; CDR3nt: TGTGCCAGCAGTGCCGGATCCCAGACCCAGTACTTC; CDR3aa: CASSAGSQTQYF
abundance: .; d_gene: .; j_gene: TRBJ2-3; v_gene: TRBV10-3; CDR3nt: TGTGCCATCAGTGAGTCTGGGGGAGGAACACTCACAGATACGCAGTATTTT; CDR3aa: CAISESGGGTLTDTQYF
abundance: .; d_gene: .; j_gene: TRBJ2-5; v_gene: TRBV20-1; CDR3nt: TGCAGTGCTAGAAAAGCCGGACGGTCCCAAGAGACCCAGTACTTC; CDR3aa: CSARKAGRSQETQYF
abundance: few; d_gene: .; j_gene: TRBJ1-5; v_gene: TRBV30; CDR3nt: TGTGCCTGGGGCGACGGATTCAATCAGCCCCAGCATTTT; CDR3aa: CAWGDGFNQPQHF
abundance: many; d_gene: TRBD1; j_gene: TRBJ2-2; v_gene: TRBV5-4; CDR3nt: TGTGCCAGCAGCTTAAGGACAGGGCCCACCGGGGAGCTGTTTTTT; CDR3aa: CASSLRTGPTGELFF
abundance: .; d_gene: .; j_gene: TRBJ2-1; v_gene: TRBV13; CDR3nt: TGTGCCAGCAGCTTAGAGGGGTACAATGAGCAGTCCTTC; CDR3aa: CASSLEGYNEQSF
abundance: .; d_gene: .; j_gene: TRBJ1-4; v_gene: TRBV20-1; CDR3nt: TGCAGTGCTACAAAGCTAGTGGTGCGGGAAAAACTGTTTTTT; CDR3aa: CSATKLVVREKLFF
abundance: many; d_gene: TRBD2; j_gene: TRBJ2-1; v_gene: TRBV7-6; CDR3nt: TGTGCCAGCAGCCGAACCCTAGCGGGAGTCGGAAATGAGCAGTTCTTC; CDR3aa: CASSRTLAGVGNEQFF
abundance: few; d_gene: .; j_gene: TRBJ1-5; v_gene: TRBV6-1; CDR3nt: TGTGCCAGCAGTGAATGGCCAGGAGGCGGGGATCAGCCCCAGCATTTT; CDR3aa: CASSEWPGGGDQPQHF
abundance: many; d_gene: .; j_gene: TRBJ2-3; v_gene: TRBV7-9; CDR3nt: TGTGCCAGCAGCCCGCCCTCCGGGAGCGCAGATACGCAGTATTTT; CDR3aa: CASSPPSGSADTQYF
abundance: .; d_gene: .; j_gene: TRBJ1-3; v_gene: TRBV4-1; CDR3nt: TGCGCCAGCAGCCAAGCCCAGGGGAGCCCTGGAAACACCATATATTTT; CDR3aa: CASSQAQGSPGNTIYF
abundance: few; d_gene: TRBD2; j_gene: TRBJ2-1; v_gene: TRBV20-1; CDR3nt: TGCAGTGCCCCGGGGCTAGCGGACTACAATGAGCAGTTCTTC; CDR3aa: CSAPGLADYNEQFF
abundance: .; d_gene: .; j_gene: TRBJ1-1; v_gene: TRBV3-2; CDR3nt: TGTGCCAGCAGCCTCTCGAGCCCGGCTCATTTAAACACTGAAGCTTTCTTT; CDR3aa: CASSLSSPAHLNTEAFF
abundance: many; d_gene: TRBD2; j_gene: TRBJ2-7; v_gene: TRBV7-9; CDR3nt: TGTGCCAGCAGCTTAAGCGCGGGGGGGCGGAACGAGCAGTACTTC; CDR3aa: CASSLSAGGRNEQYF
abundance: many; d_gene: .; j_gene: TRBJ2-3; v_gene: TRBV11-2; CDR3nt: TGTGCCAGCAGCACACAAGACCAGTTAGATACGCAGTATTTT; CDR3aa: CASSTQDQLDTQYF
abundance: many; d_gene: .; j_gene: TRBJ2-7; v_gene: TRBV28; CDR3nt: TGTGCCAGCAGTCCCACGGGACAAACTCCCTACGAGCAGTACTTC; CDR3aa: CASSPTGQTPYEQYF
abundance: many; d_gene: .; j_gene: TRBJ2-3; v_gene: TRBV7-2; CDR3nt: TGTGCCAGCAGTCTAGGAACCTCAGGGGCCACAGATACGCAGTATTTT; CDR3aa: CASSLGTSGATDTQYF
abundance: .; d_gene: TRBD1; j_gene: TRBJ2-1; v_gene: TRBV12-3/TRBV12-4; CDR3nt: TGTGCCAGCAGATCCGGGACAGGGGGAGATGAGCAGTTCTTC; CDR3aa: CASRSGTGGDEQFF